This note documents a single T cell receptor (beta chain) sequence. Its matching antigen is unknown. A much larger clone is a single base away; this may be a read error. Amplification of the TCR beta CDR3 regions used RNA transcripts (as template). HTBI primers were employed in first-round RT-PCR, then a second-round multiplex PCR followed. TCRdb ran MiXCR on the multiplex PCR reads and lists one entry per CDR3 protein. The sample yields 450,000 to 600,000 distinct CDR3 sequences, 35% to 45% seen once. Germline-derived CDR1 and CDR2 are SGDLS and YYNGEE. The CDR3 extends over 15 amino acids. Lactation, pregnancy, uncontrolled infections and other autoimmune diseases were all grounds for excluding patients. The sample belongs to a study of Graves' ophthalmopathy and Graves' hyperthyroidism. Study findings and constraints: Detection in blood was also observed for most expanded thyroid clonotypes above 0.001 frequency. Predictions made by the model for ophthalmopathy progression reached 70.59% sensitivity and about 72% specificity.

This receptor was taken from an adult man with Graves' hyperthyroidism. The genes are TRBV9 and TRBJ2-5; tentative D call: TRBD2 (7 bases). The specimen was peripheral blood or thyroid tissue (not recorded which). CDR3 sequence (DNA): TGTGCCGGCAGCGGGGCGGGGGCTTTTGTTGAGACCCAGTACTTC. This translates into CAGSGAGAFVETQYF.